The 25 T cell receptor beta chains below were found in one sample sequenced in a study of CD8 T cells in ankylosing spondylitis. General study findings and limits: A TCR beta motif of roughly eight highly homologous variants appeared characteristic of ankylosing spondylitis blood.

TCRdb processed the 5' RACE reads anew with MiXCR; each CDR3 protein has one entry. Of about 420,000 distinct CDR3 sequences listed, about a fifth are singletons. Antigens of these TCRs are unknown. What was sequenced was blood, either unsorted or a sorted T cell fraction (not recorded which). Every receptor here comes from a male donor with ankylosing spondylitis.

The chain is built from TRBV6-1 and TRBJ2-2; 9 bases agree with TRBD1. CDR1 is MNHNS and CDR2 is SASEGT in the germline V gene. Unmatched junction bases numbered 8, after V lost 6 bases and J lost 6 bases. The CDR3 runs to 15 residues. The CDR3 nucleotides are TGTGCCAGCAGGGGGGGACAGGGTATGGCCGGGGAGCTGTTTTTT. Translating gives CASRGGQGMAGELFF.

The chain couples TRBV5-1 to TRBJ2-2, with 9 bases matching TRBD2. The germline gives CDR1 SGHRS, CDR2 YFSETQ. Losses at the gene ends were 4 bases for V and 1 base for J; bases not matched to a gene: 8. The CDR3 totals 17 residues. CDR3 loop: CASSLGIAGENTGELFF. The CDR3 DNA is TGCGCCAGCAGCCTGGGGATAGCGGGAGAGAACACCGGGGAGCTGTTTTTT. The complete variable domain, with remaining parts taken from reference TRBV5-1 and TRBJ2-2, reads KAGVTQTPRYLIKTRGQQVTLSCSPISGHRSVSWYQQTPGQGLQFLFEYFSETQRNKGNFPGRFSGRQFSNSRSEMNVSTLELGDSALYLCASSLGIAGENTGELFFGEGSRLTVL.

This clonotype was observed a handful of times. V gene TRBV15 combines with J gene TRBJ2-2, with a weak D call TRBD2 (6 bases). Germline CDR1 LNHNV, CDR2 YYDKDF (reference sequence). There are 14 residues in the CDR3. Trimming left V 5 bases short and J 2 bases short, with 9 bases between. The CDR3 sequence: CATSGGLNTGELFF. The CDR3 nucleotides are TGTGCCACCAGCGGGGGACTTAACACCGGGGAGCTGTTTTTT.

There are a few counts of this clonotype. The J gene is TRBJ2-3, the V gene TRBV20-1; 9 positions agree with TRBD2. There are 16 residues in the CDR3. The V and J ends lost 5 bases and 4 bases, in that order; junction bases with no gene match: 13. Germline lookup yields CDR1 DFQATT and CDR2 SNEGSKA (reference sequence). The CDR3 bases are TGCAGTGCTCCTTTAGCGGGAGCTGGGGGATCAGATACGCAGTATTTT. Protein: CSAPLAGAGGSDTQYF.

This clonotype was counted between two and nine times. The V call is TRBV28, the J call TRBJ2-7; D may be TRBD1 or TRBD2 (5 bases each). Germline CDR1 MDHEN, CDR2 SYDVKM. The CDR3 has 11 residues. Trimming took off 8 bases at V and 7 bases at J, with 12 bases between the two ends. CDR3 protein: CASSGAREQYF. The CDR3 DNA reads as TGTGCCAGCTCCGGGGCTCGAGAGCAGTACTTC.

J is TRBJ2-1 and V is TRBV28, with 9 bases aligning to TRBD2. Unmatched junction bases numbered 9, after V lost 8 bases and J lost 7 bases. Germline V gene data show CDR1 as MDHEN and CDR2 as SYDVKM. This CDR3 has 14 amino acids. CDR3 nucleotides: TGTGCCAGCTTACCCGGACTAGCGCGAAATGAGCAGTTCTTC. Residues: CASLPGLARNEQFF. The full variable domain, its missing parts supplied by reference TRBV28 and TRBJ2-1, is DVKVTQSSRYLVKRTGEKVFLECVQDMDHENMFWYRQDPGLGLRLIYFSYDVKMKEKGDIPEGYSVSREKKERFSLILESASTNQTSMYLCASLPGLARNEQFFGPGTRLTVL.

V and J are TRBV29-1 and TRBJ2-7; D may be TRBD1 or TRBD2 (5 bases each). Germline assignment: CDR1 SQVTM and CDR2 ANQGSEA. Deletions cut 2 bases from V and 2 bases from J, with 13 bases between. The CDR3 length is 14 residues. The CDR3 protein is CSVENGQGAYEQYF. The DNA for the CDR3 is TGCAGCGTTGAAAACGGGCAGGGAGCCTACGAGCAGTACTTC.

The table lists this clonotype with a few counts. The CDR3 bases are TGTGCCAGCAGAACAACCAGGTTCGGGGAGCAGTACTTC. Translated, it gives CASRTTRFGEQYF. The chain has TRBV27 and TRBJ2-7; no clear D. Germline CDR1 and CDR2: MNHEY and SMNVEV (reference sequence). There are 13 residues in the CDR3. Trimming shortened V by 6 bases and J by 7 bases, and 16 bases separated the two germline ends.

The chain combines TRBV9 with TRBJ1-3; D perhaps matches TRBD1 (5 bases). Germline CDR1 and CDR2: SGDLS and YYNGEE. The CDR3 has 14 residues. V was shortened by 4 bases and J by 4 bases, with 12 bases between the two germline ends. Here the CDR3 DNA reads TGTGCCAGCAGCCGCTTTGGGGCGGGAAACACCATATATTTT. It yields the protein CASSRFGAGNTIYF.

This chain joins TRBV19 and TRBJ1-1, with TRBD1 as a possible D gene (5 bases). Germline CDR1 reads LNHDA; CDR2 reads SQIVND (reference sequence). V lost 7 bases, J lost 8 bases, and 11 bases lay in between. The CDR3 runs to 11 residues. Written as DNA, the CDR3 is TGTGCCAGTAAGACAGAACAAGAAGCTTTCTTT. Translation: CASKTEQEAFF.

This clonotype appeared a few times. The CDR3: CASSQNRAGLNTEAFF. As DNA, the CDR3 is TGTGCCAGCAGCCAGAATCGGGCGGGGTTGAACACTGAAGCTTTCTTT. V is TRBV7-8 and J is TRBJ1-1, with D hard to call. With 5 bases removed from V and 0 bases from J, the gap between germline ends came to 16 bases. Germline-derived CDR1 and CDR2 are SGHVS and FQNEAQ. The CDR3 consists of 16 residues. Full variable domain (missing parts from reference TRBV7-8 and TRBJ1-1): GAGVSQSPRYKVAKRGQDVALRCDPISGHVSLFWYQQALGQGPEFLTYFQNEAQLDKSGLPSDRFFAERPEGSVSTLKIQRTQQEDSAVYLCASSQNRAGLNTEAFFGQGTRLTVV.

The genes are TRBV30 and TRBJ2-1; TRBD1 aligns across 7 bases. Germline V gene sequence: CDR1 GTSNPN, CDR2 SVGIG (reference sequence). There are 14 residues in the CDR3. The ends lost 0 bases at V and 4 bases at J; junction bases unmatched: 3. For the CDR3, the DNA is TGTGCCTGGAGTGTAGGGACAGATTACAATGAGCAGTTCTTC. Translation gives CAWSVGTDYNEQFF.

The chain carries TRBV5-1 and TRBJ2-7; possible D gene TRBD2, 7 bases. The V gene lost 5 bases and the J gene lost 6 bases, with 24 bases spanning the gap. The CDR3 runs to 16 residues. Germline V lookup: CDR1 SGHRS, CDR2 YFSETQ. The CDR3 region has the DNA TGCGCCAGCAGTGGGGGGGCCGTCTTGGAGGGGATCGAGCAGTACTTC. Its protein product is CASSGGAVLEGIEQYF.

V and J are TRBV20-1 and TRBJ1-2, with D unclear. The length of the CDR3 is 11 residues. V lost 3 bases and J 8 bases, leaving 10 bases between the germline ends. Germline-derived CDR1 and CDR2 are DFQATT and SNEGSKA (reference sequence). The CDR3 is CSASLGVGYTF. DNA for the CDR3: TGCAGTGCTAGTCTCGGGGTCGGCTACACCTTC.

The chain uses TRBV20-1 and TRBJ1-5; D is unresolved. With 3 bases removed from V and 0 bases from J, the gap between germline ends came to 9 bases. There are 14 residues in the CDR3. Germline CDR1 reads DFQATT; CDR2 reads SNEGSKA (reference sequence). The CDR3 spells CSASRGDSNQPQHF. The CDR3 DNA sequence: TGCAGTGCTAGTCGGGGAGATAGCAATCAGCCCCAGCATTTT.

This chain links TRBV18 with TRBJ2-3, with 9 bases that match TRBD2. The CDR3 has 18 amino acids. Trimming took 4 bases from V and 4 from J; bases not matched to a gene: 15. Germline V gene sequence: CDR1 KGHSH, CDR2 LQKENI. The CDR3 region has the DNA TGTGCCAGCTCACGCTTGAGGGGTGCGGGAGGGCCACCAGATACGCAGTATTTT. Its translation is CASSRLRGAGGPPDTQYF.

J is TRBJ2-4 and V is TRBV28; no definite D call. V was cut by 3 bases and J by 6 bases, with 9 bases left in between. This CDR3 has 13 residues. Per the germline V gene, CDR1 is MDHEN and CDR2 is SYDVKM. CDR3 sequence reads: CASSFGGANIQYF. CDR3 coding DNA: TGTGCCAGCAGTTTTGGCGGCGCAAACATTCAGTACTTC.

The chain links TRBV7-2 to TRBJ2-1; 7 bases line up with TRBD2. The germline CDR1 and CDR2 sequences are SGHTA and FQGNSA. The CDR3 consists of 13 residues. V lost 0 bases, J lost 7 bases, and 0 bases stayed unmatched. The CDR3, as DNA: TGTGCCAGCAGCTTAGCGGGACTAAATGAGCAGTTCTTC. Protein product: CASSLAGLNEQFF.

The J gene is TRBJ2-5, the V gene TRBV14; 15 nucleotides align to TRBD2. The germline gives CDR1 SGHDN, CDR2 FVKESK. The CDR3 totals 16 residues. V lost 3 bases, J lost 5 bases, and 4 bases stayed unmatched. The CDR3 region is CASSQGLAGGLETQYF. CDR3 DNA sequence: TGTGCCAGCAGCCAGGGACTAGCGGGAGGCCTGGAGACCCAGTACTTC.

J is TRBJ1-2 and V is TRBV3-1; D is uncertain. Germline V gene lookup returns CDR1 LGHDT and CDR2 YNNKEL (reference sequence). This CDR3 is 15 amino acids long. V lost 4 bases, J lost 5 bases, and 17 bases lay in between. This CDR3 is CASSLGKPGSYGYTF. In DNA, the CDR3 is TGTGCCAGCAGCCTAGGAAAGCCTGGGAGTTATGGCTACACCTTC.

J is TRBJ1-1 and V is TRBV30; 8 bases align to TRBD1. CDR1 GTSNPN and CDR2 SVGIG come from the germline V gene (reference sequence). With 3 bases clipped from V and 8 bases from J, the junction kept 11 bases outside the gene matches. The CDR3 has 14 residues. The CDR3 here is CAWSPGDRSLEAFF. The CDR3 coding sequence is TGTGCCTGGAGCCCGGGGGACAGGTCCTTGGAAGCTTTCTTT.

The chain recombines TRBV28 with TRBJ1-5; D not certain. CDR1 is MDHEN, CDR2 SYDVKM, per germline. The CDR3 spans 18 residues. V was cut by 3 bases and J by 7 bases, with 25 bases left in between. The CDR3 sequence: CASSFNLEGVREEQPQHF. The CDR3 coding sequence is TGTGCCAGCAGTTTTAACCTAGAGGGAGTCCGGGAGGAGCAGCCCCAGCATTTT. The variable domain in full, with the rest retrieved from reference TRBV28 and TRBJ1-5, is DVKVTQSSRYLVKRTGEKVFLECVQDMDHENMFWYRQDPGLGLRLIYFSYDVKMKEKGDIPEGYSVSREKKERFSLILESASTNQTSMYLCASSFNLEGVREEQPQHFGDGTRLSIL.

The chain is built from TRBV7-2 and TRBJ2-5, with D hard to call. The CDR3 sequence is 14 residues long. Germline V gene lookup returns CDR1 SGHTA and CDR2 FQGNSA. The V gene lost 3 bases and the J gene lost 3 bases, with 11 bases spanning the gap. Here the CDR3 reads CASSLRPMEETQYF. Written as DNA, the CDR3 is TGTGCCAGCAGCTTGCGACCAATGGAAGAGACCCAGTACTTC.

This chain uses TRBV28 with TRBJ2-5; TRBD2 agrees at 8 bases. This CDR3 is built from 15 residues. With V trimmed by 6 bases and J by 1 base, 7 bases remained unmatched. In germline, CDR1 is MDHEN, CDR2 SYDVKM. The chain's CDR3 is CASSSPGGSQETQYF. The DNA for the CDR3 is TGTGCCAGCAGCTCCCCGGGGGGGAGCCAAGAGACCCAGTACTTC.

V is TRBV7-9 and J is TRBJ2-1; TRBD2 matches 7 bases. There are 17 residues in the CDR3. Per germline, CDR1 SEHNR and CDR2 FQNEAQ (reference sequence). V trimming: 5 bases; J trimming: 0 bases; junction bases outside the gene matches: 10. The DNA for the CDR3 is TGTGCCAGCAGCCCGGAGCGGGGACTGAGCTCCTACAATGAGCAGTTCTTC. Translating it yields CASSPERGLSSYNEQFF.